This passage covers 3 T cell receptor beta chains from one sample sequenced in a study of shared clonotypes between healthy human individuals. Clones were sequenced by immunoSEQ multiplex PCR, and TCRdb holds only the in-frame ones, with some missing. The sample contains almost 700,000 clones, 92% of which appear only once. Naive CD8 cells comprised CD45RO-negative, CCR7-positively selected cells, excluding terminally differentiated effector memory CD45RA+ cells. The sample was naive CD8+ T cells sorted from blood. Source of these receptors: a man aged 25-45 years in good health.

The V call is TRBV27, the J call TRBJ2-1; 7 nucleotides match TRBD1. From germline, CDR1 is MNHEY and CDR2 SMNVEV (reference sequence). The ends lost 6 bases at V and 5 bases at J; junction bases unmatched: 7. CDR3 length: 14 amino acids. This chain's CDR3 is CASRQGRRNNEQFF. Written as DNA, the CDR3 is TGTGCCAGCAGACAGGGGAGAAGGAACAATGAGCAGTTCTTC.

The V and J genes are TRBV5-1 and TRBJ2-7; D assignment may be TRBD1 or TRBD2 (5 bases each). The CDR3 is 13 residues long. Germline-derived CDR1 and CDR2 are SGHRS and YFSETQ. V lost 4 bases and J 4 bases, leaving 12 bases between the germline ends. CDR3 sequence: CASSAGTVYEQYF. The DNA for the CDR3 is TGCGCCAGCAGCGCCGGGACGGTGTACGAGCAGTACTTC.

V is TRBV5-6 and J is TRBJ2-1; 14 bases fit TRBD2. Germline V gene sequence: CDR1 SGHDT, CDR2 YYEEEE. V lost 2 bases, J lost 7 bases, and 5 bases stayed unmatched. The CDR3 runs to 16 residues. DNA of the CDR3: TGTGCCAGCAGCTTTTCGGGACTAGCGGGAGTAAATGAGCAGTTCTTC. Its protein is CASSFSGLAGVNEQFF.